This TCR beta chain was retrieved from a study of blood T cell repertoires in COVID-19. Across the study: Samples came from the United States, Italy and Spain, spanning acute and convalescent COVID-19. PBMCs, B-cell-depleted T cells, or T cells were the source of the cDNA or gDNA that made up the material.

The germline CDR1 and CDR2 sequences are MDHEN and SYDVKM. V was trimmed by 6 bases and J by 6 bases, leaving 14 bases between them. The CDR3 is 13 amino acids. This clone came up a few times. In the original analysis: Nucleated cell number was recorded as an estimate derived from reference gene primer amplification. Clones were read by immunoSEQ multiplex PCR, and TCRdb kept only the in-frame ones, dropping some. Clone size and the V and J calls come from that table; the DNA yielded D and trimming. The sample shows about 50,000 clones, about 80% of them seen only once. The chain couples TRBV28 to TRBJ1-2, with D perhaps TRBD1 (6 bases). Material: peripheral blood. This receptor was taken from a man between 50 and 59 years old with active or convalescent COVID-19. This chain's CDR3 is CASSLLWGHGYTF. The CDR3 DNA reads TGTGCCAGCAGCCTTCTTTGGGGGCATGGCTACACCTTC.